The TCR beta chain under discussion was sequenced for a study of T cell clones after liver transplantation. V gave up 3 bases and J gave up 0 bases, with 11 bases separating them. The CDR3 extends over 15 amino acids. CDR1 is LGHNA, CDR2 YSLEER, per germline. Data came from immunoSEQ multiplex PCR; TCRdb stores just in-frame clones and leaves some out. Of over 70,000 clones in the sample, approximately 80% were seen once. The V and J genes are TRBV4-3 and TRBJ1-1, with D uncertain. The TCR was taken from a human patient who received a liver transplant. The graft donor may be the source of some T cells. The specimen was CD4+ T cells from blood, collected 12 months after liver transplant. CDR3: CASSQDGRLNTEAFF. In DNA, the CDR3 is TGCGCCAGCAGCCAGGACGGCAGATTGAACACTGAAGCTTTCTTT.